Shown below are 21 T cell receptor beta chains from a single sample sequenced in a study of cytomegalovirus exposure and HLA in healthy donors. PCR amplification relied on 60 Vbeta primers (plus 13 Jbeta primers). Measured with immunoSEQ multiplex PCR; TCRdb has only the in-frame clones, and not every one. The sample comprises around 200,000 clones, more than 75% of which are singletons, and around 0.8% rests with the top ten. Input material: PBMCs. All receptors derive from a woman younger than 35 in good health and CMV-seronegative.

This chain uses TRBV5-1 with TRBJ2-5, with 15 bases identical to TRBD2. The J call may be mistaken, given a closer DNA end match to TRBJ2-7. The CDR3 has 16 residues. Germline-derived CDR1 and CDR2 are SGHRS and YFSETQ. CDR3 loop: CASSPGLAGGSYEQYF. The CDR3 DNA reads TGCGCCAGCAGCCCGGGACTAGCGGGGGGTTCGTACGAGCAGTACTTC.

The V and J genes are TRBV21-1 and TRBJ2-1; the D call in the table, TRBD2, was not verified against the DNA. TRBV21-1 is given as a pseudogene. CDR3 length: 15 amino acids. CDR3 bases: TGTGCCAGCAAATCAAGTAGCGGGGGGATTAATGAGCAGTTCTTC. The encoded protein is CASKSSSGGINEQFF.

V and J are TRBV30 and TRBJ1-5; TRBD1 matches at 11 bases. CDR1 and CDR2 from the germline V gene are GTSNPN and SVGIG (reference sequence). The V and J ends lost 0 bases and 7 bases, in that order; junction bases with no gene match: 5. The CDR3 totals 15 residues. The CDR3 nucleotides read TGTGCCTGGAGTGTGGGGGGGACAGGGGGGCAGCCCCAGCATTTT. It specifies CAWSVGGTGGQPQHF.

This rearrangement joins TRBV5-1 to TRBJ2-7, with 15 nucleotides matching TRBD2. Germline CDR1 SGHRS, CDR2 YFSETQ. This CDR3 region has 16 residues. The trim removed 2 bases at V and 5 bases at J, leaving 5 bases unmatched. The CDR3 loop is CASSLRTSGGADEQYF. The CDR3 bases are TGCGCCAGCAGCTTACGGACTAGCGGGGGGGCCGACGAGCAGTACTTC.

This sequence joins TRBV5-4 and TRBJ2-3; 12 bases align to TRBD2. This CDR3 contains 16 residues. Germline values: CDR1 SGHNT, CDR2 YYREEE (reference sequence). V lost 4 bases and J lost 1; bases outside the gene matches: 4. CDR3 residues: CASSIRTSGGTDTQYF. The CDR3 DNA follows: TGTGCCAGCAGCATTCGGACTAGCGGGGGCACAGATACGCAGTATTTT.

The chain employs TRBV6-6 and TRBJ2-2; D gene uncertain. The V gene's germline CDR1 is MNHNY and CDR2 SVGAGI (reference sequence). The CDR3 consists of 15 residues. Trimming pared 4 bases from V and 2 bases from J, leaving 11 bases between. CDR3 sequence: CASSFRTFNTGELFF. The DNA for the CDR3 is TGTGCCAGCAGTTTTCGTACTTTTAACACCGGGGAGCTGTTTTTT.

The V gene is TRBV5-1, the J gene TRBJ2-5; 10 bases agree with TRBD2. This CDR3 is built from 14 residues. Germline V gives CDR1 SGHRS, CDR2 YFSETQ. The junction had 7 bases not matched to a gene; V was cut back by 8 bases and J by 3 bases. In DNA, the CDR3 is TGCGCCAGTGGGTATGGACTAGCGGAAGAGACCCAGTACTTC. Its protein is CASGYGLAEETQYF.

Here the CDR3 reads CASSYHRDGQPQHF. DNA of the CDR3: TGTGCCAGCAGTTACCACAGGGACGGGCAGCCCCAGCATTTT. The V gene is TRBV6-5, the J gene TRBJ1-5, with D perhaps TRBD1 (6 bases). Germline-derived CDR1 and CDR2 are MNHEY and SVGAGI. The V and J ends lost 2 bases and 7 bases respectively, with 12 bases between them. CDR3 length: 14 amino acids.

V is TRBV11-3 and J is TRBJ2-7; 11 bases map to TRBD1. V lost 5 bases, J lost 3 bases, and 6 bases stayed unmatched. The germline V gene has CDR1 SGHNT and CDR2 YENEEA. The CDR3 loop spans 15 amino acids. The CDR3 DNA reads TGTGCCAGCAGCCCTCCGGGACAGGGGGTCTACGAGCAGTACTTC. It translates to CASSPPGQGVYEQYF. Using reference TRBV11-3 and TRBJ2-7 for the parts outside the CDR3, the full variable domain is EAGVVQSPRYKIIEKKQPVAFWCNPISGHNTLYWYLQNLGQGPELLIRYENEEAVDDSQLPKDRFSAERLKGVDSTLKIQPAELGDSAVYLCASSPPGQGVYEQYFGPGTRLTVT.

The chain is built from TRBV27 and TRBJ2-5, with 8 bases that match TRBD2. This CDR3 comprises 14 residues. Trimming at V came to 4 bases and at J to 4 bases, leaving 5 bases not matched to a gene. The germline V gene has CDR1 MNHEY and CDR2 SMNVEV (reference sequence). CDR3: CASSYLGLAETQYF. CDR3 in DNA: TGTGCCAGCAGTTACCTAGGACTAGCAGAGACCCAGTACTTC.

V usage is TRBV5-8 and J usage is TRBJ2-5; 7 nucleotides align to TRBD1. Trimming cost V 2 bases and J 7 bases; bases outside gene matches: 5. There are 13 residues in the CDR3. Germline CDR1 is SGHTS and CDR2 is YDEGEE. The CDR3 sequence is CASSLGGRVTQYF. DNA of the CDR3: TGTGCCAGCAGCTTAGGGGGCCGGGTGACCCAGTACTTC.

The V and J genes are TRBV2 and TRBJ1-5, with D possibly TRBD1 on 6 matching bases. Looked up from germline, CDR1 is SNHLY and CDR2 is FYNNEI. This CDR3 region has 16 residues. Trimming shortened V by 1 base and J by 3 bases, and 13 bases separated the two germline ends. The CDR3 nucleotides are TGTGCCAGCAGTGAAGTAGGGGGAGAGGCCAATCAGCCCCAGCATTTT. It translates to CASSEVGGEANQPQHF. Variable domain in full (rest from reference TRBV2 and TRBJ1-5): EPEVTQTPSHQVTQMGQEVILRCVPISNHLYFYWYRQILGQKVEFLVSFYNNEISEKSEIFDDQFSVERPDGSNFTLKIRSTKLEDSAMYFCASSEVGGEANQPQHFGDGTRLSIL.

The chain recombines TRBV5-1 with TRBJ1-2, with 10 bases fitting TRBD1. CDR3 length: 15 residues. Germline V gene sequence: CDR1 SGHRS, CDR2 YFSETQ. With 4 bases clipped from V and 6 bases from J, the junction kept 9 bases outside the gene matches. CDR3 in DNA: TGCGCCAGCAGCCCTGGGGACAGGGGCCCCAATGGCTACACCTTC. This translates into CASSPGDRGPNGYTF.

The V and J genes are TRBV7-9 and TRBJ2-7; TRBD1 matches at 7 bases. From germline, CDR1 is SEHNR and CDR2 FQNEAQ (reference sequence). The CDR3 has 12 residues. Trimming took 2 bases from V and 6 from J; bases not matched to a gene: 1. CDR3 residues: CASSLSGGEQYF. In DNA form, the CDR3 reads TGTGCCAGCAGCTTATCAGGGGGCGAGCAGTACTTC. The variable domain in full, with the rest retrieved from reference TRBV7-9 and TRBJ2-7, is DTGVSQNPRHKITKRGQNVTFRCDPISEHNRLYWYRQTLGQGPEFLTYFQNEAQLEKSRLLSDRFSAERPKGSFSTLEIQRTEQGDSAMYLCASSLSGGEQYFGPGTRLTVT.

The V gene is TRBV19, the J gene TRBJ2-7, with D hard to call. V lost 3 bases and J lost 0, with 6 bases in between. The CDR3 covers 13 residues. Germline values: CDR1 LNHDA, CDR2 SQIVND (reference sequence). The CDR3 loop reads CASSMADSYEQYF. Here the CDR3 DNA reads TGTGCCAGTAGTATGGCGGACTCCTACGAGCAGTACTTC.

To note about this clone: At the DNA level, this CDR3 is encoded by other sequences in the same sample as well. The chain links TRBV30 to TRBJ2-7; a weak D match, TRBD1 (6 bases). Germline V gene lookup returns CDR1 GTSNPN and CDR2 SVGIG (reference sequence). With 0 bases removed from V and 3 bases from J, the gap between germline ends came to 6 bases. The CDR3 sequence is 12 residues long. In DNA, the CDR3 is TGTGCCTGGAGTGTAGGGGGCTACGAGCAGTACTTC. This translates into CAWSVGGYEQYF.

This clone came up once. The chain employs TRBV7-2 and TRBJ2-7; 10 positions agree with TRBD2. CDR1 SGHTA and CDR2 FQGNSA come from the germline V gene. The CDR3 runs 15 residues. Trimming cost V 5 bases and J 3 bases; bases outside gene matches: 7. The chain's CDR3 is CASSRPGTSDYEQYF. The CDR3 coding sequence is TGTGCCAGCAGCCGCCCCGGGACTAGCGACTACGAGCAGTACTTC.

The genes are TRBV28 and TRBJ2-7; D gene unclear. Per germline, CDR1 MDHEN and CDR2 SYDVKM. V gave up 6 bases and J gave up 5 bases, with 14 bases separating them. The CDR3 contains 13 residues. The CDR3 bases are TGTGCCAGCAGCGAGCTTATTCGCGACGAGCAGTACTTC. This encodes CASSELIRDEQYF.

This chain links TRBV15 with TRBJ1-6; TRBD1 is a possible D gene (5 bases). The CDR3 loop spans 16 amino acids. Trimming removed 4 bases from V and 10 bases from J, with 20 bases in between. CDR1 and CDR2 (germline): LNHNV, YYDKDF (reference sequence). The CDR3 region has the DNA TGTGCCACCAGCAAAACGACGGCAGGGCAAATCTCACCCCTCCACTTT. Translation: CATSKTTAGQISPLHF.

The chain is built from TRBV27 and TRBJ1-6; D may be TRBD1 (5 bases). V lost 6 bases and J 3 bases, leaving 9 bases between the germline ends. The CDR3 runs 14 residues. The germline CDR1 and CDR2 sequences are MNHEY and SMNVEV (reference sequence). In nucleotides, the CDR3 is TGTGCCAGCAGCCCGACAGTCTATAATTCACCCCTCCACTTT. Encoded protein: CASSPTVYNSPLHF.

The chain links TRBV6-1 to TRBJ2-5; no firm D call. The CDR3 is 11 residues long. Per the germline V gene, CDR1 is MNHNS and CDR2 is SASEGT. V lost 7 bases and J lost 4, with 7 bases in between. CDR3 sequence (DNA): TGTGCCAGCACGGTGTCAGAGACCCAGTACTTC. Translated: CASTVSETQYF.